These 27 T cell receptor beta chains share one sample of origin, sequenced in a study of PD-1 blockade in classical Hodgkin lymphoma. The sample's time point: cycle 4 day 1 (C4D1), after five to seven weeks of nivolumab. Relapse after autologous stem cell transplantation occurred in every patient, and brentuximab vedotin exposure varied. Negative selection with magnetic separation was used to purify CD4+ T cells from thawed PBMCs. The method was immunoSEQ multiplex PCR; TCRdb's version includes in-frame clones alone and lacks a portion of them. This table has more than 10,000 clones, roughly 86% appearing once. The sample in question was CD4+ T cells from blood, obtained before the fourth cycle of nivolumab. The receptor set was obtained from a human donor with classical Hodgkin lymphoma.

This clone was counted a single time. The rearrangement uses TRBV4-1 and TRBJ2-1; 10 bases map to TRBD2. Germline CDR1 is MGHRA and CDR2 is YSYEKL. The CDR3 contains 16 residues. V shed 1 base, J shed 4 bases, and the junction held 4 bases outside the gene matches. The CDR3 reads CASSQASGGAYNEQFF. CDR3 DNA sequence: TGCGCCAGCAGCCAAGCCAGCGGGGGGGCGTACAATGAGCAGTTCTTC.

The rearrangement uses TRBV28 and TRBJ1-4; TRBD1 might be the D (5 bases). V lost 2 bases and J 8 bases, leaving 9 bases between the germline ends. This CDR3 has 13 amino acids. Germline V CDR1 and CDR2: MDHEN, SYDVKM. The CDR3 DNA reads TGTGCCAGCAGTTTAGGGGGTCGGGAAAAACTGTTTTTT. It yields the protein CASSLGGREKLFF. Supplemented by reference TRBV28 and TRBJ1-4, the full variable domain reads DVKVTQSSRYLVKRTGEKVFLECVQDMDHENMFWYRQDPGLGLRLIYFSYDVKMKEKGDIPEGYSVSREKKERFSLILESASTNQTSMYLCASSLGGREKLFFGSGTQLSVL.

The V and J genes are TRBV28 and TRBJ2-5; 16 bases are shared with TRBD2. Germline CDR1 MDHEN, CDR2 SYDVKM. This CDR3 contains 16 residues. Trimming cost V 2 bases and J 5 bases; bases outside gene matches: 2. DNA for the CDR3: TGTGCCAGCAGTTTAGGGGGACTAGCGGGAGGGGAGACCCAGTACTTC. Amino acids: CASSLGGLAGGETQYF.

V and J are TRBV5-6 and TRBJ2-2, with D tentatively TRBD2 (5 bases). This CDR3 is built from 15 residues. Germline CDR1 and CDR2: SGHDT and YYEEEE. V was shortened by 3 bases and J by 1 base, with 10 bases between the two germline ends. The CDR3: CASSWRTWNTGELFF. The DNA for the CDR3 is TGTGCCAGCAGCTGGAGGACGTGGAACACCGGGGAGCTGTTTTTT.

The rearrangement uses TRBV30 and TRBJ2-7; 11 bases are a match to TRBD2. After removal of 3 bases from V and 3 bases from J, the junction contained 7 bases not matched to a gene. The CDR3 has 15 residues. Germline V gene lookup returns CDR1 GTSNPN and CDR2 SVGIG (reference sequence). DNA of the CDR3: TGTGCCTGGAGCCCCGGGACTAGCGGCGTCTACGAGCAGTACTTC. It encodes CAWSPGTSGVYEQYF.

The CDR3 spells CAGFSGWGVGEQFF. CDR3 coding DNA: TGTGCCGGTTTTAGCGGTTGGGGCGTAGGTGAGCAGTTCTTC. The chain combines TRBV30 with TRBJ2-1; perhaps TRBD2 as D (6 bases). CDR1 and CDR2 (germline): GTSNPN, SVGIG (reference sequence). Trimming pared 8 bases from V and 9 bases from J, leaving 23 bases between. The CDR3 loop spans 14 amino acids. The complete variable domain, with remaining parts taken from reference TRBV30 and TRBJ2-1, reads SQTIHQWPATLVQPVGSPLSLECTVEGTSNPNLYWYRQAAGRGLQLLFYSVGIGQISSEVPQNLSASRPQDRQFILSSKKLLLSDSGFYLCAGFSGWGVGEQFFGPGTRLTVL.

V usage is TRBV4-1 and J usage is TRBJ2-1, with 7 positions matching TRBD2. The CDR3 has 16 residues. V trimming: 0 bases; J trimming: 4 bases; junction bases outside the gene matches: 6. Germline CDR1 MGHRA, CDR2 YSYEKL. This CDR3 reads CASSQDRTRAYNEQFF. The CDR3 nucleotides are TGCGCCAGCAGCCAAGATAGGACTAGGGCGTACAATGAGCAGTTCTTC.

In this sample, this clone turned up a few times. The V and J genes are TRBV18 and TRBJ1-2, with no clear D. Trimming cost V 3 bases and J 6 bases, with 14 bases left between them. The CDR3 loop spans 14 amino acids. Germline CDR1 KGHSH, CDR2 LQKENI. CDR3 amino acids: CASSPFEDANGYTF. As DNA, the CDR3 is TGTGCCAGCTCACCCTTCGAAGATGCGAATGGCTACACCTTC.

The CDR3 bases are TGTGCCAGCAGCCAAGACCGGGACAGATTCTATGGCTACACCTTC. Encoded protein: CASSQDRDRFYGYTF. The chain is built from TRBV4-2 and TRBJ1-2; 7 nucleotides agree with TRBD1. In germline, CDR1 is LGHNA, CDR2 YNFKEQ. Losses at the gene ends were 0 bases for V and 4 bases for J; bases not matched to a gene: 5. This CDR3 region has 15 residues.

This clone appeared a single time. V and J are TRBV7-9 and TRBJ2-5, with a possible D match to TRBD2 (6 bases). This CDR3 comprises 16 residues. The V end was cut by 3 bases, the J end by 5 bases, with 19 bases between. The germline V gene encodes CDR1 SEHNR and CDR2 FQNEAQ (reference sequence). Here the CDR3 DNA reads TGTGCCAGCAGCTTGGATTTGTGGAGGGTTCGTGAGACCCAGTACTTC. Translation: CASSLDLWRVRETQYF.

The rearrangement links TRBV5-1 to TRBJ1-3; D is perhaps TRBD1 (6 bases). The CDR3 spans 16 residues. The germline CDR1 and CDR2 sequences are SGHRS and YFSETQ. The ends were cut back, 3 bases at V and 0 bases at J, with 13 bases in the middle. CDR3: CASSWGAGNSGNTIYF. CDR3 DNA sequence: TGCGCCAGCAGCTGGGGGGCCGGGAACTCTGGAAACACCATATATTTT.

V and J are TRBV5-1 and TRBJ2-6, with no clear D. CDR1 SGHRS and CDR2 YFSETQ come from the germline V gene. The CDR3 has 15 residues. Deletions cut 1 base from V and 2 bases from J, with 7 bases between. In nucleotides, the CDR3 is TGCGCCAGCAGCTTGTTGGGGACTGGGGCCAACGTCCTGACTTTC. Its protein product is CASSLLGTGANVLTF.

The chain recombines TRBV28 with TRBJ1-4, with no clear D. V dropped 11 bases and J dropped 6 bases, with 10 bases sitting between them. This CDR3 region has 11 residues. The germline gives CDR1 MDHEN, CDR2 SYDVKM. The CDR3 nucleotides read TGTGCCCCCTGGGAGGATGAAAAACTGTTTTTT. Amino acid sequence: CAPWEDEKLFF.

This clone was picked up one time. This sequence joins TRBV18 and TRBJ1-5; D is unresolved. Germline CDR1 reads KGHSH; CDR2 reads LQKENI. The CDR3 length is 13 residues. Between the trimmed V and J ends, which lost 2 bases and 6 bases, there was a span of 8 bases. CDR3 sequence (DNA): TGTGCCAGCTCACCATCGGGAATTCAGCCCCAGCATTTT. It yields the protein CASSPSGIQPQHF.

The CDR3 DNA follows: TGTGCCAGCAGCCTGGTCCGCCTCCAGGGCGGAAACACTGAAGCTTTCTTT. The encoded protein is CASSLVRLQGGNTEAFF. This chain joins TRBV21-1 and TRBJ1-1; the DNA was not used to check the table's D call, TRBD1. TRBV21-1 is deemed a pseudogene. This CDR3 contains 17 residues.

This chain joins TRBV18 and TRBJ1-5, with TRBD1 matching over 8 bases. J was trimmed by 0 bases and V by 3 bases; bases with no gene match: 4. Germline CDR1 KGHSH, CDR2 LQKENI. This CDR3 contains 16 residues. DNA of the CDR3: TGTGCCAGCTCACCCGGGACAGGAACTAGCAATCAGCCCCAGCATTTT. The encoded protein is CASSPGTGTSNQPQHF. The variable domain in full, with the rest retrieved from reference TRBV18 and TRBJ1-5, is NAGVMQNPRHLVRRRGQEARLRCSPMKGHSHVYWYRQLPEEGLKFMVYLQKENIIDESGMPKERFSAEFPKEGPSILRIQQVVRGDSAAYFCASSPGTGTSNQPQHFGDGTRLSIL.

This clone was found a few times. The rearrangement uses TRBV19 and TRBJ2-7; 7 nucleotides align to TRBD1. Germline V gives CDR1 LNHDA, CDR2 SQIVND (reference sequence). The CDR3 sequence is 15 residues long. With V trimmed by 6 bases and J by 3 bases, 11 bases remained unmatched. As DNA, the CDR3 is TGTGCCAGTAGCCTATTCCGGGACAGAGGCTACGAGCAGTACTTC. It encodes CASSLFRDRGYEQYF.

This clone appeared a single time. The chain recombines TRBV19 with TRBJ1-1, with 7 bases lining up with TRBD1. This CDR3 spans 15 amino acids. The V segment lost 7 bases and the J segment 1 base; nucleotides outside the gene matches: 9. Germline CDR1 and CDR2: LNHDA and SQIVND (reference sequence). The CDR3 protein is CASKGSGTENTEAFF. CDR3 DNA: TGTGCCAGTAAAGGTTCCGGGACAGAGAACACTGAAGCTTTCTTT.

The V and J genes are TRBV19 and TRBJ1-3; tentatively, D is TRBD1 (6 bases). Germline V gene sequence: CDR1 LNHDA, CDR2 SQIVND (reference sequence). V gave up 9 bases and J gave up 0 bases, with 15 bases separating them. CDR3 length equals 15 residues. The DNA for the CDR3 is TGTGCCAGCCAAGACAGGCCGAACTCTGGAAACACCATATATTTT. Translating it yields CASQDRPNSGNTIYF.

The chain has TRBV7-2 and TRBJ2-5; D is unclear. The CDR3 covers 12 residues. Trimming removed 7 bases from V and 9 bases from J, with 15 bases in between. Germline lookup yields CDR1 SGHTA and CDR2 FQGNSA. The CDR3 is CASTPPSAAQYF. The DNA for the CDR3 is TGTGCCAGCACCCCTCCCTCCGCGGCCCAGTACTTC.

This clone was picked up one time. The chain employs TRBV27 and TRBJ1-1; D is undetermined. Germline CDR1 reads MNHEY; CDR2 reads SMNVEV (reference sequence). This CDR3 contains 13 residues. Deletions cut 0 bases from V and 1 base from J, with 3 bases between. Here the CDR3 reads CASSLSRNTEAFF. CDR3 DNA sequence: TGTGCCAGCAGTTTATCGAGGAACACTGAAGCTTTCTTT.

V usage is TRBV25-1 and J usage is TRBJ2-5; D is uncertain. There are 13 residues in the CDR3. CDR1 is MGHDK, CDR2 SYGVNS, per germline. Trimming took off 3 bases at V and 5 bases at J, with 10 bases between the two ends. The CDR3 reads CASSEPGSETQYF. The CDR3 DNA reads as TGTGCCAGCAGTGAGCCAGGTAGTGAGACCCAGTACTTC.

The sample holds one count of this clone. The CDR3 reads CASSWDRYQPQHF. The CDR3 nucleotides are TGTGCCAGCAGCTGGGACAGGTACCAGCCCCAGCATTTT. This chain uses TRBV5-8 with TRBJ1-5, with 8 bases that match TRBD1. With V trimmed by 3 bases and J by 7 bases, 3 bases remained unmatched. This CDR3 is 13 amino acids long. The germline CDR1 and CDR2 sequences are SGHTS and YDEGEE. The entire variable domain, with the rest obtained from reference TRBV5-8 and TRBJ1-5, is as follows: EAGVTQSPTHLIKTRGQQATLRCSPISGHTSVYWYQQALGLGLQFLLWYDEGEERNRGNFPPRFSGRQFPNYSSELNVNALELEDSALYLCASSWDRYQPQHFGDGTRLSIL.

The chain combines TRBV5-1 with TRBJ2-2; D is unclear. The CDR3 spans 15 residues. The germline gives CDR1 SGHRS, CDR2 YFSETQ. With 0 bases removed from V and 3 bases from J, the gap between germline ends came to 9 bases. The CDR3 spells CASSLGRLYTGELFF. CDR3 coding DNA: TGCGCCAGCAGCTTGGGGCGCCTCTACACCGGGGAGCTGTTTTTT.

The CDR3 DNA follows: TGTGCCAGCAGCTCGCACGGGGCCCCTACCGCCCAGTACTTC. Protein product: CASSSHGAPTAQYF. The rearrangement uses TRBV11-2 and TRBJ2-5, with D possibly being TRBD1 or TRBD2 (5 bases each). The CDR3 has 14 residues. Germline V gene data show CDR1 as SGHAT and CDR2 as FQNNGV. Deletions cut 4 bases from V and 9 bases from J, with 18 bases between.

V usage is TRBV5-4 and J usage is TRBJ2-5, with D perhaps matching TRBD1 or TRBD2 (5 bases each). CDR1 and CDR2 from the germline V gene are SGHNT and YYREEE (reference sequence). This CDR3 contains 14 residues. V was clipped by 0 bases and J by 5 bases, with 11 bases between them. CDR3 nucleotide sequence: TGTGCCAGCAGCTTGGGGGGATGGGGGGAGACCCAGTACTTC. This gives the protein CASSLGGWGETQYF.

The chain has TRBV5-5 and TRBJ1-3; no clear D gene. Trimming left V 0 bases short and J 6 bases short, with 13 bases between. Looked up from germline, CDR1 is SGHKS and CDR2 is YYEKEE (reference sequence). The CDR3 has 15 residues. CDR3 coding DNA: TGTGCCAGCAGCTTGGCGATAGGGCGGGAAAACACCATATATTTT. Its protein is CASSLAIGRENTIYF.